The 6 T cell receptor beta chains below all came from one sample that was sequenced in a study of control samples from healthy donors and cancer patients. Clones were read by immunoSEQ multiplex PCR, and TCRdb kept only the in-frame ones, dropping some. The sample totals fewer than 250,000 clones. Specimen: blood. The source of these receptors is a woman younger than 45 in good health.

The chain is built from TRBV29-1 and TRBJ1-3, with D perhaps TRBD1 (5 bases). The CDR3 has 14 residues. Germline CDR1 and CDR2: SQVTM and ANQGSEA. V gave up 7 bases and J gave up 0 bases, with 13 bases separating them. The CDR3 loop reads CSARGGDSGNTIYF. The CDR3 DNA sequence: TGCAGCGCCCGGGGCGGGGACTCTGGAAACACCATATATTTT. Full variable domain (outside the CDR3, taken from reference TRBV29-1 and TRBJ1-3): SAVISQKPSRDICQRGTSLTIQCQVDSQVTMMFWYRQQPGQSLTLIATANQGSEATYESGFVIDKFPISRPNLTFSTLTVSNMSPEDSSIYLCSARGGDSGNTIYFGEGSWLTVV.

The gene calls are TRBV12-5 and TRBJ1-2; D unresolved. Germline V lookup: CDR1 LGHNT, CDR2 FRNRAP. Trimming removed 5 bases at V and 3 bases at J, with 10 bases between. The CDR3 runs 13 residues. DNA for the CDR3: TGTGCTAGTGGTACCCAGACTGACTATGGCTACACCTTC. Translated, it gives CASGTQTDYGYTF.

The chain uses TRBV28 and TRBJ1-2; no firm D call. Germline loops: CDR1 MDHEN, CDR2 SYDVKM. CDR3 length: 11 residues. V was pared by 4 bases and J by 8 bases, with 8 bases between. CDR3 coding DNA: TGTGCCAGCAGTTCAGCCCTAGGCTACACCTTC. Encoded protein: CASSSALGYTF.

This chain connects TRBV10-3 to TRBJ1-1, with a weak D call TRBD1 (6 bases). CDR3 length equals 13 residues. V lost 10 bases, J lost 6 bases, and 18 bases lay in between. CDR1 and CDR2 from the germline V gene are ENHRY and SYGVKD. CDR3 DNA: TGTGCCACCCTATGGGGGGCCGGGGCTGAAGCTTTCTTT. Protein sequence: CATLWGAGAEAFF.

The V and J genes are TRBV5-1 and TRBJ2-5; tentatively, D is TRBD2 (6 bases). CDR3 length equals 14 residues. V lost 3 bases, J lost 7 bases, and 16 bases lay in between. CDR1 SGHRS and CDR2 YFSETQ come from the germline V gene. The CDR3 DNA follows: TGCGCCAGCAGCTCCTTAGCGGTGGAGGGGACCCAGTACTTC. This gives the protein CASSSLAVEGTQYF.

The chain links TRBV6-5 to TRBJ2-7; D is unclear. This CDR3 is built from 13 residues. Germline V gene sequence: CDR1 MNHEY, CDR2 SVGAGI. The V end was cut by 0 bases, the J end by 0 bases, with 3 bases between. The CDR3 spells CASSYSYSYEQYF. The DNA of the CDR3 is TGTGCCAGCAGTTACTCCTACTCCTACGAGCAGTACTTC.